Below are 7 T cell receptor beta chains sequenced from a single sample in a study of T-cell memory formation after mild COVID-19. A single record per CDR3 protein comes from TCRdb applying MiXCR to the 5' RACE reads. The profile shows 390,000 or so distinct CDR3 sequences, roughly 15% of them singletons. Sequencing was carried out using PBMCs or a T cell subset sorted from them (not recorded which). These receptors were obtained from a man younger than 35 who had mild COVID-19 (a few samples of this study predate the infection). Cell type and time point are not known.

V gene TRBV10-3 combines with J gene TRBJ2-7; D is perhaps TRBD1 (6 bases). The germline V and J ends were trimmed by 3 bases and 6 bases, with 18 bases remaining between them. Germline assignment: CDR1 ENHRY and CDR2 SYGVKD. The CDR3 has 15 amino acids. The CDR3 nucleotides read TGTGCCATCAGTGATCCCCGACAGGCAGGTGGCGAGCAGTACGTC. This sequence encodes CAISDPRQAGGEQYV.

This clonotype has more than one count but fewer than ten. The chain carries TRBV15 and TRBJ1-5; D possibly corresponds to TRBD1 (5 bases). Per germline, CDR1 LNHNV and CDR2 YYDKDF (reference sequence). This CDR3 is 16 amino acids long. Trimming took off 0 bases at V and 0 bases at J, with 9 bases between the two ends. The DNA of the CDR3 is TGTGCCACCAGCAGAGAACCGGACATTAGCAATCAGCCCCAGCATTTT. Its translation: CATSREPDISNQPQHF.

In nucleotides, the CDR3 is TGTGCCAGTAGTATAGATTGGACAAGAGGGGAGACCCAGTACTTC. It is translated as CASSIDWTRGETQYF. The J gene is TRBJ2-5, the V gene TRBV19; D assignment may be TRBD1 or TRBD2 (5 bases each). Trimming shortened V by 0 bases and J by 5 bases, and 13 bases separated the two germline ends. Germline values: CDR1 LNHDA, CDR2 SQIVND (reference sequence). CDR3 length: 15 residues.

The J gene is TRBJ2-1, the V gene TRBV7-8; D not resolved. There are 15 residues in the CDR3. CDR1 is SGHVS and CDR2 is FQNEAQ in the germline V gene. The V end was cut by 2 bases, the J end by 0 bases, with 8 bases between. The CDR3 sequence is CASSLRLSSYNEQFF. CDR3 coding DNA: TGTGCCAGCAGCTTACGTCTGAGCTCCTACAATGAGCAGTTCTTC.

CDR3 protein: CASSQGSSGGPGEQYF. In nucleotides, the CDR3 is TGTGCCAGCAGCCAAGGGTCTAGCGGGGGTCCCGGCGAGCAGTACTTC. The chain combines TRBV4-2 with TRBJ2-7; 10 bases fit TRBD2. This CDR3 comprises 16 residues. The J segment lost 6 bases and the V segment lost 1 base, leaving 9 bases of the junction unmatched. Germline CDR1 reads LGHNA; CDR2 reads YNFKEQ.

CDR3 bases: TGTGCCAGCAGTTGGGGGAATGTACAGTTCTTC. Protein product: CASSWGNVQFF. This chain links TRBV12-3 or TRBV12-4 with TRBJ2-1; D possibly uses TRBD1 or TRBD2 (5 bases each). This CDR3 has 11 residues. Trimming shortened V by 4 bases and J by 13 bases, and 11 bases separated the two germline ends.

The chain links TRBV15 to TRBJ1-4, with D uncertain. V dropped 0 bases and J dropped 7 bases, with 6 bases sitting between them. Per the germline V gene, CDR1 is LNHNV and CDR2 is YYDKDF (reference sequence). CDR3 length: 13 amino acids. For the CDR3, the DNA is TGTGCCACCAGCAGAGATCGGGTTGAAAAACTGTTTTTT. Residues: CATSRDRVEKLFF.